The text below deals with one T cell receptor (beta chain). Trimming removed 5 bases from V and 1 base from J; junction bases left unmatched: 7. This CDR3 spans 14 amino acids. Germline CDR1 and CDR2: GTSNPN and SVGIG (reference sequence). The data originate from a study of blood T cell repertoires in COVID-19. Turning to the study itself: Sources were T cells, B-cell-depleted T cells, or PBMCs; the material itself was cDNA or gDNA.

In the original workflow: From reference gene primer amplification, estimates of nucleated cell counts were derived. Produced via immunoSEQ multiplex PCR; TCRdb's table is partial and in-frame only. V and J calls and clone size are given by that table; D and trimming were obtained from the DNA. The sample has about 400,000 clones; approximately 86% are singletons. Material: PBMCs or T cells enriched from blood (not recorded which). This chain uses TRBV30 with TRBJ1-1, with TRBD1 matching 7 bases. The sequence was obtained from a woman aged 35 to 49 with acute COVID-19. CDR3 loop: CAWEWDRQNTEAFF. The CDR3, as DNA: TGTGCCTGGGAGTGGGACAGACAGAACACTGAAGCTTTCTTT. Full variable domain (missing parts from reference TRBV30 and TRBJ1-1): SQTIHQWPATLVQPVGSPLSLECTVEGTSNPNLYWYRQAAGRGLQLLFYSVGIGQISSEVPQNLSASRPQDRQFILSSKKLLLSDSGFYLCAWEWDRQNTEAFFGQGTRLTVV.